This entry describes one T cell receptor (beta chain). Its antigen is unidentified. This record belongs to a study of cytomegalovirus exposure and HLA in healthy donors. Study outcomes and limitations: Most sequenced TCRs were rare (though some public TCRs occurred in many donors). In a later analysis, an Asian-associated ancestry cluster reportedly showed fewer N-insertions than the roughly 700-donor mean. An apparent linkage of common viral pathogens to several of the most significant clusters emerged in a later analysis.

The germline gives CDR1 SGHDN, CDR2 FVKESK. V was clipped by 5 bases and J by 0 bases, with 15 bases between them. The CDR3 is 16 amino acids. With 60 Vbeta and 13 Jbeta primers, the PCR was carried out. Here immunoSEQ multiplex PCR was the method, and the copy in TCRdb shows in-frame clones only, minus some. Recorded for this sample: 200,000 or so clones. This sequence originates from a boy younger than 18 in good health and CMV-seronegative. The rearrangement links TRBV14 to TRBJ2-3, with a tentative D call TRBD2 (5 bases). Sequencing was carried out using PBMCs. For the CDR3, the DNA is TGTGCCAGCAGCTTTCTCCTAGCCCCTAGCACAGATACGCAGTATTTT. This encodes CASSFLLAPSTDTQYF.